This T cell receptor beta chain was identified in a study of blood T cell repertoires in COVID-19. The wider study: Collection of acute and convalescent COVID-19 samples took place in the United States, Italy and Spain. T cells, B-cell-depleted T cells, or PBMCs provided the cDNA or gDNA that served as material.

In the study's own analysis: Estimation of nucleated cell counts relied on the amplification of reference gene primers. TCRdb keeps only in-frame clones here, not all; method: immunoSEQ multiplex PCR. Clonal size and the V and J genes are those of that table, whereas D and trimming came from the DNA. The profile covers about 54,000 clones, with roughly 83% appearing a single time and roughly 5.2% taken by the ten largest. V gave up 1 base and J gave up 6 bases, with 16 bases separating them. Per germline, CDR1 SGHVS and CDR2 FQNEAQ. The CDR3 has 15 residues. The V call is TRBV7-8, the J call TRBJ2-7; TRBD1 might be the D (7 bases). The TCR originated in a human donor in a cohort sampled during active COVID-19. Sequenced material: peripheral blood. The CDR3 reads CASSLEGQGGVEQYF. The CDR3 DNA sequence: TGTGCCAGCAGCTTAGAGGGCCAGGGGGGTGTCGAGCAGTACTTC.